The 30 T cell receptor beta chains given below trace back to one sample, sequenced in a study of blood T cell repertoires in COVID-19. The repertoire was sequenced with immunoSEQ multiplex PCR; TCRdb's copy has only in-frame clones and lacks some. Of about 140,000 clones detected, about nine tenths appear once; the ten largest clones hold nearly 0.95%. The sample comprised peripheral blood. The receptor set was obtained from a woman aged 45-65 years with acute or convalescent COVID-19.

The chain has TRBV19 and TRBJ2-1, with D maybe TRBD2 (5 bases). The germline V and J ends were trimmed by 5 bases and 3 bases, with 20 bases remaining between them. Germline V gene sequence: CDR1 LNHDA, CDR2 SQIVND (reference sequence). This CDR3 contains 17 residues. The chain's CDR3 is CASSSGELAGYYNEQFF. CDR3 coding DNA: TGTGCCAGTAGTTCTGGAGAGCTAGCAGGCTACTACAATGAGCAGTTCTTC.

This clone was seen a handful of times. The chain uses TRBV19 and TRBJ2-2, with 7 bases matching TRBD1. Germline trimming cut 7 bases from V and 6 bases from J; bases unmatched to any gene: 5. This CDR3 is built from 13 residues. In germline, CDR1 is LNHDA, CDR2 SQIVND (reference sequence). CDR3: CASTRQGAGELFF. The CDR3 DNA reads TGTGCCAGTACTCGGCAGGGGGCCGGGGAGCTGTTTTTT.

This clone was found once. The chain recombines TRBV20-1 with TRBJ1-5, with D perhaps matching TRBD1 (5 bases). With 3 bases removed from V and 7 bases from J, the gap between germline ends came to 13 bases. CDR1 is DFQATT and CDR2 is SNEGSKA in the germline V gene (reference sequence). The CDR3 runs to 13 residues. The CDR3 DNA reads as TGCAGTGCTAGTTTTGGAGGGGTCCAGCCCCAGCATTTT. It encodes CSASFGGVQPQHF.

The chain employs TRBV3-1 (or the pseudogene TRBV3-2) and TRBJ2-1; D perhaps matches TRBD2 (6 bases). Germline assignment: CDR1 LGHDT and CDR2 YNNKEL (reference sequence). With 3 bases removed from V and 4 bases from J, the gap between germline ends came to 10 bases. CDR3 length equals 14 residues. The CDR3 DNA follows: TGTGCCAGCAGCCAGATGGACTATTACAATGAGCAGTTCTTC. It specifies CASSQMDYYNEQFF.

J is TRBJ2-5 and V is TRBV30, with D possibly being TRBD2 (6 bases). In germline, CDR1 is GTSNPN, CDR2 SVGIG (reference sequence). Trimming left V 1 base short and J 2 bases short, with 11 bases between. This CDR3 is built from 14 residues. CDR3 region: CAWSAGTRQETQYF. CDR3 nucleotide sequence: TGTGCCTGGAGTGCTGGGACTCGTCAAGAGACCCAGTACTTC.

The chain links TRBV9 to TRBJ2-5; 10 positions match TRBD2. V dropped 2 bases and J dropped 2; count of bases not matched to a gene: 6. CDR3 length: 16 amino acids. The germline CDR1 and CDR2 sequences are SGDLS and YYNGEE. In DNA form, the CDR3 reads TGTGCCAGCAGCGTGAAATTAGCGGGAGGACAAGAGACCCAGTACTTC. It translates to CASSVKLAGGQETQYF.

The chain couples TRBV24-1 to TRBJ2-2; 8 bases agree with TRBD1. V trimming: 4 bases; J trimming: 4 bases; junction bases outside the gene matches: 10. Looked up from germline, CDR1 is KGHDR and CDR2 is SFDVKD. There are 17 residues in the CDR3. The DNA of the CDR3 is TGTGCCACCAGTGACGTAGGACAGGGTCTAGCCACCGGGGAGCTGTTTTTT. Protein sequence: CATSDVGQGLATGELFF.

The genes are TRBV9 and TRBJ2-3; possible D gene TRBD1, 7 bases. Trimming cost V 6 bases and J 7 bases, with 21 bases left between them. CDR1 and CDR2 (germline): SGDLS, YYNGEE. The CDR3 runs to 15 residues. For the CDR3, the DNA is TGTGCCAGCACCCCTATCACAGGGGAGGCAAATACGCAGTATTTT. Translation: CASTPITGEANTQYF.

Regarding this clone: Other nucleotide sequences in the sample specify the same CDR3. The DNA of the CDR3 is TGTGCCAGCAGTTACTCGGACAGAGGATACGAGCAGTACTTC. This encodes CASSYSDRGYEQYF. V and J are TRBV6-5 and TRBJ2-7; the D gene is possibly TRBD1 (6 bases). V dropped 0 bases and J dropped 4 bases, with 10 bases sitting between them. This CDR3 region has 14 residues. The germline gives CDR1 MNHEY, CDR2 SVGAGI.

This clone occurred once. The rearrangement links TRBV3-1 (or the pseudogene TRBV3-2) to TRBJ2-2, with 10 bases fitting TRBD1. V shed 0 bases and J 3 bases; nucleotides not matched to a gene: 4. CDR3 length equals 17 residues. Germline V CDR1 and CDR2: LGHDT, YNNKEL (reference sequence). CDR3 residues: CASSQETGGAYTGELFF. The CDR3 bases are TGTGCCAGCAGCCAAGAGACAGGGGGCGCATACACCGGGGAGCTGTTTTTT.

The V call is TRBV7-2, the J call TRBJ1-4, with a possible D match to TRBD1 (6 bases). In germline, CDR1 is SGHTA, CDR2 FQGNSA. Trimming removed 0 bases from V and 8 bases from J, with 16 bases in between. This CDR3 is built from 16 residues. The CDR3 sequence is CASSLAPDRSSEKLFF. Here the CDR3 DNA reads TGTGCCAGCAGCTTAGCGCCCGACAGGAGTTCGGAAAAACTGTTTTTT.

CDR3 sequence (DNA): TGTGCCAGCAGCTTAGCGGCTAGCGGTTACAATGAGCAGTTCTTC. It specifies CASSLAASGYNEQFF. The rearrangement links TRBV7-7 to TRBJ2-1, with TRBD2 matching over 7 bases. The V gene end was trimmed by 0 bases and the J gene end by 4 bases; junction bases not matched to a gene: 3. This CDR3 has 15 residues. CDR1 is SSHAT and CDR2 is FNYEAQ in the germline V gene (reference sequence).

The chain has TRBV14 and TRBJ2-2; 9 bases are shared with TRBD1. V lost 0 bases and J lost 4; bases outside the gene matches: 6. Germline V lookup: CDR1 SGHDN, CDR2 FVKESK. The CDR3 sequence is 17 residues long. CDR3 region: CASSQDRGTGLTGELFF. The DNA for the CDR3 is TGTGCCAGCAGCCAAGATCGGGGGACAGGGCTCACCGGGGAGCTGTTTTTT. Complete variable domain (other parts from reference TRBV14 and TRBJ2-2): EAGVTQFPSHSVIEKGQTVTLRCDPISGHDNLYWYRRVMGKEIKFLLHFVKESKQDESGMPNNRFLAERTGGTYSTLKVQPAELEDSGVYFCASSQDRGTGLTGELFFGEGSRLTVL.

The gene calls are TRBV6-5 and TRBJ2-3; a possible D gene is TRBD1 (6 bases). The CDR3 sequence is 13 residues long. The germline V gene encodes CDR1 MNHEY and CDR2 SVGAGI. Trimming cost V 7 bases and J 4 bases, with 12 bases left between them. The chain's CDR3 is CASTGVFSDTQYF. In nucleotides, the CDR3 is TGTGCCAGCACAGGGGTATTCTCAGATACGCAGTATTTT.

This chain uses TRBV5-6 with TRBJ1-1; D ambiguous. Trimming took off 0 bases at V and 0 bases at J, with 15 bases between the two ends. Germline V CDR1 and CDR2: SGHDT, YYEEEE. The CDR3 has 17 residues. The CDR3 region is CASSLALGRTMNTEAFF. CDR3 DNA sequence: TGTGCCAGCAGCTTGGCGCTAGGACGGACTATGAACACTGAAGCTTTCTTT.

The chain couples TRBV19 to TRBJ2-1; TRBD1 matches 7 bases. CDR3 length: 12 residues. Germline CDR1 is LNHDA and CDR2 is SQIVND (reference sequence). Unmatched junction bases numbered 4, after V lost 6 bases and J lost 8 bases. This CDR3 reads CASRRGRHEQFF. The CDR3 region has the DNA TGTGCCAGTAGGAGGGGGCGTCATGAGCAGTTCTTC.

This clone was counted a single time. The rearrangement links TRBV19 to TRBJ2-3; D call uncertain. The CDR3 consists of 15 residues. The V end lost 4 bases, the J end lost 0 bases, and 11 bases lay between the germline ends. Germline V gene data show CDR1 as LNHDA and CDR2 as SQIVND (reference sequence). The CDR3 reads CASSTDSGSTDTQYF. The CDR3 DNA reads as TGTGCCAGTAGTACCGACTCTGGGAGCACAGATACGCAGTATTTT.

This chain uses TRBV7-3 with TRBJ2-1, with TRBD1 matching 7 bases. V shed 5 bases, J shed 4 bases, and the junction held 5 bases outside the gene matches. This CDR3 has 14 amino acids. The germline gives CDR1 SGHTA, CDR2 FQGTGA. The CDR3: CASSTGQRYNEQFF. CDR3 DNA sequence: TGTGCCAGCAGCACGGGACAGCGGTACAATGAGCAGTTCTTC.

The J gene is TRBJ2-2, the V gene TRBV5-1; D is perhaps TRBD2 (5 bases). Per the germline V gene, CDR1 is SGHRS and CDR2 is YFSETQ. V lost 0 bases, J lost 2 bases, and 11 bases lay in between. This CDR3 is 16 amino acids long. CDR3 in amino acids: CASSLGTYINTGELFF. As DNA, the CDR3 is TGCGCCAGCAGCTTGGGGACTTACATTAACACCGGGGAGCTGTTTTTT.

This clone has more than one count but fewer than ten. The CDR3 DNA reads TGTGCCAGCAGTGACACCGGGATTCTTCCTAACTATGGCTACACCTTC. This gives the protein CASSDTGILPNYGYTF. V and J are TRBV6-1 and TRBJ1-2, with D unresolved. The CDR3 extends over 16 amino acids. Between the trimmed V and J ends, which lost 3 bases and 0 bases, there was a span of 14 bases. Germline V gene data show CDR1 as MNHNS and CDR2 as SASEGT.

The genes are TRBV20-1 and TRBJ2-7; D uncertain. Trimming took off 0 bases at V and 4 bases at J, with 4 bases between the two ends. The CDR3 sequence is 11 residues long. Germline V CDR1 and CDR2: DFQATT, SNEGSKA (reference sequence). The CDR3 spells CSARDEYEQYF. The CDR3 nucleotides are TGCAGTGCTAGAGATGAGTACGAGCAGTACTTC.

The rearrangement uses TRBV7-7 and TRBJ2-2; D call uncertain. The germline CDR1 and CDR2 sequences are SSHAT and FNYEAQ (reference sequence). The V end lost 2 bases, the J end lost 4 bases, and 8 bases lay between the germline ends. The CDR3 runs to 14 residues. The CDR3 sequence is CASSLSPGTGELFF. The CDR3 nucleotides read TGTGCCAGCAGCTTAAGCCCGGGCACCGGGGAGCTGTTTTTT.

The V gene is TRBV5-1, the J gene TRBJ2-7; 11 positions match TRBD1. The CDR3 is made up of 14 amino acids. The germline V gene has CDR1 SGHRS and CDR2 YFSETQ. J was trimmed by 5 bases and V by 3 bases; bases with no gene match: 4. The CDR3 spells CASSWGQGEHEQYF. CDR3 coding DNA: TGCGCCAGCAGCTGGGGACAGGGGGAACACGAGCAGTACTTC.

The rearrangement links TRBV15 to TRBJ1-3, with 9 nucleotides matching TRBD1. The CDR3 consists of 18 residues. Germline values: CDR1 LNHNV, CDR2 YYDKDF (reference sequence). J gave up 1 base and V 0 bases, and 7 bases lay outside the gene matches. The CDR3 DNA is TGTGCCACCAGCAGAGATCCCACAGGGGGCCTATCTGGAAACACCATATATTTT. The encoded protein is CATSRDPTGGLSGNTIYF.

This rearrangement joins TRBV12-5 to TRBJ2-3; 11 positions agree with TRBD2. CDR3 size: 15 residues. Germline V lookup: CDR1 LGHNT, CDR2 FRNRAP. Unmatched junction bases numbered 4, after V lost 5 bases and J lost 3 bases. The CDR3 protein is CASGPWTSGTDTQYF. The CDR3 nucleotides are TGTGCTAGTGGTCCCTGGACTAGCGGGACAGATACGCAGTATTTT.

The rearrangement uses TRBV28 and TRBJ1-2; 8 nucleotides line up with TRBD1. Germline values: CDR1 MDHEN, CDR2 SYDVKM. The J segment lost 8 bases and the V segment lost 1 base, leaving 3 bases of the junction unmatched. The CDR3 extends over 13 amino acids. This CDR3 reads CASSLFRGLGYTF. CDR3 nucleotide sequence: TGTGCCAGCAGTTTATTCAGGGGGCTGGGCTACACCTTC.

The rearrangement uses TRBV6-4 and TRBJ1-1; 9 nucleotides align to TRBD1. The J segment lost 10 bases and the V segment lost 3 bases, leaving 6 bases of the junction unmatched. Per germline, CDR1 MRHNA and CDR2 SNTAGT. The CDR3 is 13 amino acids. CDR3 coding DNA: TGTGCCAGCAGTGATAACAGGGGGCTTTTAGCTTTCTTT. Translated, it gives CASSDNRGLLAFF.

V and J are TRBV19 and TRBJ1-2; TRBD1 matches 8 bases. The CDR3 contains 15 residues. Trimming took 0 bases from V and 6 from J; bases not matched to a gene: 6. CDR1 is LNHDA, CDR2 SQIVND, per germline (reference sequence). CDR3 protein: CASSIDIDRGNGYTF. The CDR3 DNA reads TGTGCCAGTAGTATAGATATAGACAGGGGTAATGGCTACACCTTC. Combining the CDR3 with reference TRBV19 and TRBJ1-2 gives the whole variable domain DGGITQSPKYLFRKEGQNVTLSCEQNLNHDAMYWYRQDPGQGLRLIYYSQIVNDFQKGDIAEGYSVSREKKESFPLTVTSAQKNPTAFYLCASSIDIDRGNGYTFGSGTRLTVV.

The chain combines TRBV7-9 with TRBJ1-1; maybe TRBD1 (5 bases). The CDR3 has 13 amino acids. From germline, CDR1 is SEHNR and CDR2 FQNEAQ (reference sequence). The V end was cut by 3 bases, the J end by 9 bases, with 14 bases between. The CDR3 spells CASSLLGEGQAFF. The DNA of the CDR3 is TGTGCCAGCAGCTTGTTAGGGGAGGGCCAAGCTTTCTTT.

This chain uses TRBV25-1 with TRBJ1-3, with 7 nucleotides matching TRBD1. Germline CDR1 MGHDK, CDR2 SYGVNS. V shed 5 bases, J shed 4 bases, and the junction held 5 bases outside the gene matches. The CDR3 has 14 amino acids. CDR3: CASSPRTGGNTIYF. The CDR3, as DNA: TGTGCCAGCAGTCCGCGGACAGGAGGAAACACCATATATTTT. The entire variable domain, with the rest obtained from reference TRBV25-1 and TRBJ1-3, is as follows: EADIYQTPRYLVIGTGKKITLECSQTMGHDKMYWYQQDPGMELHLIHYSYGVNSTEKGDLSSESTVSRIRTEHFPLTLESARPSHTSQYLCASSPRTGGNTIYFGEGSWLTVV.